This T cell receptor beta chain was sequenced during a study of T cell responses to AZD1222 COVID-19 vaccine. Study-level results: Dominant CD4 TCR responses targeted spike regions 160-218 and 743-854. White British ancestry dominated among donors, who included more females, and clonal diversity was possibly underestimated.

Measured with immunoSEQ multiplex PCR; TCRdb has only the in-frame clones, and not every one. The sample has 95,000 to 100,000 clones, roughly nine tenths seen once. Germline CDR1 is SGHDT and CDR2 is YYEEEE. This CDR3 comprises 15 residues. V lost 1 base and J lost 8; bases outside the gene matches: 8. As to this clone: What it recognizes is unknown.

Some second doses came at about 4 weeks and others at about 12 weeks; these were pooled. Sequences were derived from peripheral blood, sampled 28 days after the second AZD1222 dose. The clonotype originates from an adult who received the AZD1222 COVID-19 vaccine. The V gene is TRBV5-6, the J gene TRBJ2-1; 8 bases are shared with TRBD1. The CDR3 DNA sequence: TGTGCCAGCAGCTTGCAAAACAGGGGGATCCATGAGCAGTTCTTC. As protein: CASSLQNRGIHEQFF.